The TCR beta chain under discussion was sequenced for a study of cytomegalovirus exposure and HLA in healthy donors. V gave up 4 bases and J gave up 1 base; unmatched junction bases: 10. The CDR3 runs to 17 residues. Germline lookup yields CDR1 LGHNA and CDR2 YNFKEQ. On this clone itself: The antigen remains undetermined.

Study results and caveats: Among TCR beta chains, those listed as cytomegalovirus-associated numbered fewer than 200. There were a few CMV-associated chains whose specificity for CMV antigens was confirmed in vitro.

The donors were members of the roughly 120-subject validation cohort (separate from the approximately 670-subject first cohort). Method: immunoSEQ multiplex PCR; TCRdb's copy keeps in-frame clones and lacks some. The sample carries 150,000 to 200,000 clones, roughly 88% recorded once. The chain uses TRBV4-2 and TRBJ2-7, with 10 nucleotides matching TRBD2. This sequence was found in a woman aged 18-29 years in good health and CMV-seronegative. Sequencing input: PBMCs. The CDR3 DNA follows: TGTGCCAGCAGCCCGCCTAGCGGGAGCGGCCTATCCTACGAGCAGTACTTC. It specifies CASSPPSGSGLSYEQYF.